Below, one T cell receptor (beta chain) is given with its context. Its matching antigen is unknown. The donors comprised healthy bone marrow donors. These data are taken from a study of cytomegalovirus exposure and HLA in healthy donors. Study outcomes and limitations: About 87% or about 30% of the time was how often most TCR beta V segments were productive, according to an earlier analysis. Reported findings show TCR beta sequences accurately forecast HLA-A and HLA-B alleles in most subjects. With high specificity and sensitivity, the classifier reportedly diagnosed cytomegalovirus status.

Researchers ran the PCR with 60 Vbeta and 13 Jbeta primers. Generated by immunoSEQ multiplex PCR, the TCRdb table keeps only in-frame clones and is missing some. Here the sample spans about 150,000 clones, about 76% being singletons. The CDR3 runs to 17 residues. Germline V CDR1 and CDR2: MNHEY, SMNVEV (reference sequence). Trimming removed 2 bases from V and 1 base from J; junction bases left unmatched: 6. The sequence derives from a man aged 30 to 45 in good health and CMV-seropositive. The V and J genes are TRBV27 and TRBJ2-5, with TRBD2 matching 11 bases. What was sequenced was PBMCs. In DNA, the CDR3 is TGTGCCAGCAGTTTAGGGACTAGCGGTTACACCCAAGAGACCCAGTACTTC. It encodes CASSLGTSGYTQETQYF.